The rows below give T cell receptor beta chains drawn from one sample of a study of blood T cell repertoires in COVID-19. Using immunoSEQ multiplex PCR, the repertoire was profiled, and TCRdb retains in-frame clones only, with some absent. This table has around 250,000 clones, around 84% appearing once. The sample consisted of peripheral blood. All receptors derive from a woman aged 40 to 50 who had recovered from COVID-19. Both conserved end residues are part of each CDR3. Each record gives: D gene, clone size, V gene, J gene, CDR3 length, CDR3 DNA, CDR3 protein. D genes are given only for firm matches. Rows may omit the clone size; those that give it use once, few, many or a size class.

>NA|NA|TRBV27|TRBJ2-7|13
TGTGCCAGCAGTTTCGGACTCCCCTACGAGCAGTACTTC
CASSFGLPYEQYF
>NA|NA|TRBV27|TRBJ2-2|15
TGTGCCAGCAGTTCAGGTGGTCGGGGTTACGGGGAGCTGTTTTTT
CASSSGGRGYGELFF
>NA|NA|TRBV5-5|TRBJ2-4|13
TGTGCCAGCAGCTTGAGACGGGTAAACATTCAGTACTTC
CASSLRRVNIQYF
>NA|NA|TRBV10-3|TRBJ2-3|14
TGTGCCATCAGGGTGGAGGCGGCTACGGATACGCAGTATTTT
CAIRVEAATDTQYF
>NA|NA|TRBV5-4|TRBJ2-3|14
TGTGCCAGCAGCTCGGGGGAATATTCAGATACGCAGTATTTT
CASSSGEYSDTQYF
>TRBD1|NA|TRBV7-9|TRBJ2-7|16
TGTGCCAGCAGCCCAACAGGGGAGCGAGGGATGTACGAGCAGTACTTC
CASSPTGERGMYEQYF
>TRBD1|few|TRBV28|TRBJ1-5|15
TGTGCCAGCAGCCCCATAGGGACAGGGAGTCAGCCCCAGCATTTT
CASSPIGTGSQPQHF
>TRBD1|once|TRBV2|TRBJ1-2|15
TGTGCCAGCAGTTCAGCACAGGGGACCGTAGGTGGCTACACCTTC
CASSSAQGTVGGYTF
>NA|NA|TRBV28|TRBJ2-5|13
TGTGCCTCGGAGGGGGGGGCCGGAGAGACCCAGTACTTC
CASEGGAGETQYF
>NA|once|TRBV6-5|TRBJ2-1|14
TGTGCCAGCAGGTTGGACAGCTATCGGGGTGAGCAGTTCTTC
CASRLDSYRGEQFF
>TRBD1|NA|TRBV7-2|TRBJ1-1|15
TGTGCCAGCAGCTTACAGGGGGGCAAGAACACTGAAGCTTTCTTT
CASSLQGGKNTEAFF
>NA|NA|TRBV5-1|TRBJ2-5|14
TGCGCCAGCAGCTTGGGATCAGGGTCGGAGACCCAGTACTTC
CASSLGSGSETQYF